This T cell receptor (beta chain) was retrieved from a study of blood T cell repertoires in COVID-19. Study context: Samples representing acute and convalescent COVID-19 were sourced from the United States, Italy and Spain.

Profiling relied on immunoSEQ multiplex PCR, and the TCRdb table lists in-frame clones only, not all of them. The profile shows under 200,000 clones, roughly 80% of them singletons. This CDR3 has 17 amino acids. CDR1 and CDR2 from the germline V gene are SGHTA and FQGTGA. The J segment lost 2 bases and the V segment lost 2 bases, leaving 9 bases of the junction unmatched. The sequenced sample consisted of peripheral blood. The V call is TRBV7-3, the J call TRBJ2-5, with 9 bases matching TRBD2. The TCR originated in a man between 60 and 70 years old with acute or convalescent COVID-19. The CDR3: CASSLGLGGGDQETQYF. The CDR3 DNA reads TGTGCCAGCAGCTTAGGATTAGGCGGGGGGGATCAAGAGACCCAGTACTTC.